Listed below are T cell receptor beta chains from one sample, sequenced in a study of monozygotic twins with inflammatory bowel disease. Following a re-call of the 5' RACE reads, TCRdb has one entry per CDR3 protein and lacks DNA. The sample has about 210,000 distinct CDR3 sequences. What was sequenced was blood. These receptors came from a human donor with ulcerative colitis or Crohn's disease, or a healthy co-twin of an affected twin (not recorded which). CDR3s include the opening cysteine and the closing phenylalanine or tryptophan. The order of the fields is CDR3 length, V gene, J gene, CDR3 protein.

CDR3 length: 13
V gene: TRBV6-6
J gene: TRBJ1-5
CDR3 protein: CASTYGLVEPQHF

CDR3 length: 19
V gene: TRBV7-8
J gene: TRBJ2-6
CDR3 protein: CASSLAVDRVISGANVLTF

CDR3 length: 14
V gene: TRBV18
J gene: TRBJ1-2
CDR3 protein: CASSPEQANYGYTF

CDR3 length: 14
V gene: TRBV20-1
J gene: TRBJ2-1
CDR3 protein: CSASHGVHYNEQFF

CDR3 length: 13
V gene: TRBV10-2
J gene: TRBJ2-7
CDR3 protein: CASSIGTVSEQYF

CDR3 length: 15
V gene: TRBV7-2
J gene: TRBJ2-2
CDR3 protein: CASSPTGPNTGELFF

CDR3 length: 17
V gene: TRBV5-4
J gene: TRBJ1-2
CDR3 protein: CASSFGQVLPIDYGYTF

CDR3 length: 13
V gene: TRBV7-3
J gene: TRBJ2-5
CDR3 protein: CASSATEGKTQYF

CDR3 length: 14
V gene: TRBV6-5
J gene: TRBJ1-2
CDR3 protein: CASSLPDWEHGYTF

CDR3 length: 12
V gene: TRBV20-1
J gene: TRBJ2-7
CDR3 protein: CSAREFPYEQYF

CDR3 length: 16
V gene: TRBV7-3
J gene: TRBJ2-7
CDR3 protein: CASSIRQGAGVNEQYF

CDR3 length: 14
V gene: TRBV9
J gene: TRBJ2-1
CDR3 protein: CASSADPGYNEQFF

CDR3 length: 16
V gene: TRBV10-2
J gene: TRBJ1-2
CDR3 protein: CASSPNPQGARDGYTF

CDR3 length: 14
V gene: TRBV7-6
J gene: TRBJ1-2
CDR3 protein: CASSLDGGADGYTF

CDR3 length: 15
V gene: TRBV7-2
J gene: TRBJ2-1
CDR3 protein: CASSPQGGANNEQFF

CDR3 length: 15
V gene: TRBV12-3/TRBV12-4
J gene: TRBJ2-7
CDR3 protein: CASSPRQWSSYEQYF

CDR3 length: 15
V gene: TRBV7-9
J gene: TRBJ2-1
CDR3 protein: CASSNLGTEYNEQFF

CDR3 length: 16
V gene: TRBV20-1
J gene: TRBJ1-6
CDR3 protein: CSARDLTRSYNSPLHF

CDR3 length: 14
V gene: TRBV12-3/TRBV12-4
J gene: TRBJ2-7
CDR3 protein: CASRPTRGSYEQYF

CDR3 length: 14
V gene: TRBV5-1
J gene: TRBJ1-2
CDR3 protein: CASSSLGGGEGYTF

CDR3 length: 15
V gene: TRBV5-1
J gene: TRBJ1-5
CDR3 protein: CASSWTGGGNQPQHF

CDR3 length: 13
V gene: TRBV10-3
J gene: TRBJ2-4
CDR3 protein: CAISPTGTDIQYF

CDR3 length: 13
V gene: TRBV12-3/TRBV12-4
J gene: TRBJ1-1
CDR3 protein: CASSLNSKAEAFF

CDR3 length: 16
V gene: TRBV20-1
J gene: TRBJ2-1
CDR3 protein: CSARDSVSLAYDEQFF

CDR3 length: 14
V gene: TRBV7-6
J gene: TRBJ2-7
CDR3 protein: CASSQGTGAYEQYF

CDR3 length: 16
V gene: TRBV18
J gene: TRBJ1-1
CDR3 protein: CASSPLRHGESTEAFF

CDR3 length: 16
V gene: TRBV7-3
J gene: TRBJ2-1
CDR3 protein: CASSLEGGSSYNEQFF

CDR3 length: 17
V gene: TRBV3-1
J gene: TRBJ1-1
CDR3 protein: CASSQDWDRGVNTEAFF

CDR3 length: 16
V gene: TRBV7-9
J gene: TRBJ1-1
CDR3 protein: CASSPSGTGTYTEAFF

CDR3 length: 17
V gene: TRBV5-1
J gene: TRBJ1-4
CDR3 protein: CASSPGQRLATNEKLFF

CDR3 length: 13
V gene: TRBV3-1
J gene: TRBJ2-1
CDR3 protein: CASSRGLVNEQFF

CDR3 length: 16
V gene: TRBV20-1
J gene: TRBJ2-5
CDR3 protein: CSARIFFRDRRETQYF

CDR3 length: 12
V gene: TRBV6-5
J gene: TRBJ1-2
CDR3 protein: CAGRDNNYGYTF

CDR3 length: 13
V gene: TRBV5-1
J gene: TRBJ2-5
CDR3 protein: CASSLSVAETQYF

CDR3 length: 14
V gene: TRBV18
J gene: TRBJ1-2
CDR3 protein: CASSPQGGDYGYTF

CDR3 length: 13
V gene: TRBV5-5
J gene: TRBJ1-5
CDR3 protein: CASSLEYSQPQHF

CDR3 length: 14
V gene: TRBV20-1
J gene: TRBJ1-2
CDR3 protein: CSTRGFGAGYGYTF

CDR3 length: 14
V gene: TRBV5-5
J gene: TRBJ1-1
CDR3 protein: CASSSQKALTEAFF

CDR3 length: 13
V gene: TRBV20-1
J gene: TRBJ1-3
CDR3 protein: CSARPGVGNTIYF

CDR3 length: 14
V gene: TRBV18
J gene: TRBJ2-2
CDR3 protein: CASSPLSRTGELFF

CDR3 length: 14
V gene: TRBV5-1
J gene: TRBJ2-3
CDR3 protein: CASFRGGYTDTQYF

CDR3 length: 13
V gene: TRBV19
J gene: TRBJ2-5
CDR3 protein: CASGQRLQETQYF

CDR3 length: 11
V gene: TRBV7-9
J gene: TRBJ1-2
CDR3 protein: CASSPRVPHTF

CDR3 length: 14
V gene: TRBV6-6
J gene: TRBJ1-3
CDR3 protein: CASSQGYSGNTIYF